Listed here are 31 T cell receptor beta chains from one sample, sequenced in a study of blood T cell repertoires in COVID-19. Measured with immunoSEQ multiplex PCR; TCRdb has only the in-frame clones, and not every one. The table records some 150,000 clones, approximately 85% of them present only once. Sequences were obtained from peripheral blood. Receptor source: an older woman with COVID-19, enrolled during active disease.

The chain combines TRBV4-1 with TRBJ2-6; 7 bases line up with TRBD1. V shed 0 bases and J 0 bases; nucleotides not matched to a gene: 5. Looked up from germline, CDR1 is MGHRA and CDR2 is YSYEKL. The CDR3 has 18 residues. CDR3 in amino acids: CASSQDGTAHSGANVLTF. CDR3 nucleotides: TGCGCCAGCAGCCAAGACGGGACAGCGCACTCTGGGGCCAACGTCCTGACTTTC.

V is TRBV4-1 and J is TRBJ2-7, with D possibly matching TRBD1 (7 bases). Deletions cut 0 bases from V and 6 bases from J, with 21 bases between. CDR3 length: 17 residues. Germline-derived CDR1 and CDR2 are MGHRA and YSYEKL. The CDR3 region has the DNA TGCGCCAGCAGCCAAGAACGGAGGGGGCGCACAGATCTCGAGCAGTACTTC. Amino acid sequence: CASSQERRGRTDLEQYF.

CDR3 residues: CASSIEEGADGYTF. CDR3 DNA sequence: TGTGCCAGTAGTATAGAAGAGGGGGCGGATGGCTACACCTTC. The chain combines TRBV19 with TRBJ1-2; the match to TRBD1 covers 7 bases. V lost 0 bases and J lost 6; bases outside the gene matches: 4. This CDR3 contains 14 residues. The germline V gene encodes CDR1 LNHDA and CDR2 SQIVND (reference sequence).

The chain employs TRBV25-1 and TRBJ1-6; TRBD1 might be the D (5 bases). The CDR3 runs to 13 residues. Looked up from germline, CDR1 is MGHDK and CDR2 is SYGVNS. V was pared by 8 bases and J by 10 bases, with 15 bases between. This CDR3 reads CASLPGAGSPLHF. The DNA for the CDR3 is TGTGCCAGCCTACCGGGAGCAGGGTCACCCCTCCACTTT.

A few counts support this clone. The chain has TRBV27 and TRBJ2-6; D is unclear. V lost 7 bases, J lost 1 base, and 5 bases lay in between. This CDR3 region has 13 residues. The germline gives CDR1 MNHEY, CDR2 SMNVEV (reference sequence). The CDR3 loop reads CASTMSGANVLTF. The CDR3 nucleotides read TGTGCCAGCACTATGTCTGGGGCCAACGTCCTGACTTTC.

This chain connects TRBV19 to TRBJ1-3; the match to TRBD1 covers 9 bases. Germline V gives CDR1 LNHDA, CDR2 SQIVND (reference sequence). This CDR3 has 14 amino acids. With 9 bases clipped from V and 8 bases from J, the junction kept 11 bases outside the gene matches. This CDR3 is CASKPPGQGYTIYF. The CDR3 bases are TGTGCCAGCAAGCCGCCGGGACAGGGATACACCATATATTTT.

The chain couples TRBV3-1 (or the pseudogene TRBV3-2) to TRBJ1-1, with 8 bases identical to TRBD1. The CDR3 spans 14 residues. CDR1 is LGHDT and CDR2 is YNNKEL in the germline V gene (reference sequence). Unmatched junction bases numbered 9, after V lost 8 bases and J lost 4 bases. The CDR3, as DNA: TGTGCCAGCGGACAGGGACTGGGAGGCACTGAAGCTTTCTTT. Translated, it gives CASGQGLGGTEAFF.

V gene TRBV6-9 combines with J gene TRBJ1-4, with TRBD1 matching over 7 bases. The CDR3 sequence is 20 residues long. Germline V gives CDR1 MNHGY, CDR2 SVAAGI. V dropped 0 bases and J dropped 0; count of bases not matched to a gene: 13. Written as DNA, the CDR3 is TGTGCCAGCAGTTATTCCCCCCTGACAGGGAACATAGCAACTAATGAAAAACTGTTTTTT. Its protein product is CASSYSPLTGNIATNEKLFF.

J is TRBJ1-1 and V is TRBV18; 8 nucleotides line up with TRBD1. V lost 6 bases to trimming and J lost 3 bases; unmatched junction nucleotides: 3. Per germline, CDR1 KGHSH and CDR2 LQKENI. The CDR3 has 13 residues. The chain's CDR3 is CASSTGEDTEAFF. The CDR3 coding sequence is TGTGCCAGCTCGACAGGGGAAGACACTGAAGCTTTCTTT.

This chain uses TRBV6-5 with TRBJ2-7; 9 bases agree with TRBD1. V was clipped by 10 bases and J by 3 bases; unmatched bases: 7. The germline gives CDR1 MNHEY, CDR2 SVGAGI. The CDR3 extends over 13 amino acids. CDR3 residues: CAIRTGADYEQYF. The CDR3 DNA is TGTGCCATCCGGACAGGGGCCGACTACGAGCAGTACTTC.

V is TRBV4-2 and J is TRBJ2-1; 11 bases line up with TRBD2. Germline CDR1 LGHNA, CDR2 YNFKEQ. Trimming at V came to 4 bases and at J to 5 bases, leaving 7 bases not matched to a gene. The CDR3 has 16 amino acids. CDR3 nucleotide sequence: TGTGCCAGCAGCCGACTACTAGCGGGGGTTAACAATGAGCAGTTCTTC. Protein: CASSRLLAGVNNEQFF.

V is TRBV7-2 and J is TRBJ2-1; 9 bases fit TRBD2. After removal of 5 bases from V and 1 base from J, the junction contained 3 bases not matched to a gene. The CDR3 consists of 15 residues. Germline CDR1 and CDR2: SGHTA and FQGNSA. Here the CDR3 reads CASSASGGSYNEQFF. In nucleotides, the CDR3 is TGTGCCAGCAGCGCAAGCGGGGGGTCCTACAATGAGCAGTTCTTC.

In nucleotides, the CDR3 is TGCGCCAGCAGCCAACGGGGGACAGGGGGGATCTACGAGCAGTACTTC. Its protein product is CASSQRGTGGIYEQYF. V and J are TRBV4-1 and TRBJ2-7; 11 bases align to TRBD1. The CDR3 extends over 16 amino acids. With 2 bases clipped from V and 3 bases from J, the junction kept 6 bases outside the gene matches. The germline CDR1 and CDR2 sequences are MGHRA and YSYEKL.

V is TRBV3-1 (or the pseudogene TRBV3-2) and J is TRBJ2-5; 10 bases are shared with TRBD2. V was clipped by 6 bases and J by 5 bases; unmatched bases: 12. CDR3 length: 16 residues. Germline V CDR1 and CDR2: LGHDT, YNNKEL (reference sequence). CDR3 loop: CASSQERGGRGETQYF. The CDR3 nucleotides read TGTGCCAGCAGTCAGGAGCGGGGGGGCCGTGGGGAGACCCAGTACTTC.

The gene calls are TRBV18 and TRBJ1-6, with D unresolved. The CDR3 runs 15 residues. V lost 1 base and J lost 6, with 10 bases in between. Germline-derived CDR1 and CDR2 are KGHSH and LQKENI. CDR3 protein: CASSPLSGLNSPLHF. CDR3 DNA: TGTGCCAGCTCACCACTCTCAGGACTTAATTCACCCCTCCACTTT.

The chain recombines TRBV7-9 with TRBJ1-4; no firm D call. Germline assignment: CDR1 SEHNR and CDR2 FQNEAQ (reference sequence). This CDR3 has 13 residues. Trimming pared 2 bases from V and 7 bases from J, leaving 8 bases between. The CDR3 DNA reads TGTGCCAGCAGCTTACAGGCTGGTGAAAAACTGTTTTTT. Residues: CASSLQAGEKLFF.

Only one count was recorded for this clone. The CDR3 DNA follows: TGTGCCAGCAGCTTTAATTTTGGGATGGACTTAGGCAATGAGCAGTTCTTC. Protein: CASSFNFGMDLGNEQFF. The chain links TRBV7-9 to TRBJ2-1, with D maybe TRBD2 (5 bases). CDR1 is SEHNR, CDR2 FQNEAQ, per germline (reference sequence). Trimming cost V 3 bases and J 6 bases, with 21 bases left between them. The CDR3 spans 17 residues.

The rearrangement joins TRBV19 to TRBJ1-3; no clear D. Between the trimmed V and J ends, which lost 7 bases and 0 bases, there was a span of 10 bases. This CDR3 is 14 amino acids long. Germline CDR1 and CDR2: LNHDA and SQIVND (reference sequence). CDR3 nucleotide sequence: TGTGCCAGTATTCTACAGCACTCTGGAAACACCATATATTTT. This codes for CASILQHSGNTIYF.

This chain uses TRBV4-1 with TRBJ2-7, with a weak D call TRBD2 (7 bases). This CDR3 spans 18 amino acids. V dropped 0 bases and J dropped 1 base, with 19 bases sitting between them. Germline lookup yields CDR1 MGHRA and CDR2 YSYEKL. CDR3 loop: CASSQDRVLRGPSYEQYF. CDR3 DNA: TGCGCCAGCAGCCAAGACAGGGTATTGCGGGGGCCTTCCTACGAGCAGTACTTC.

The rearrangement links TRBV7-9 to TRBJ1-2; D unclear. The CDR3 consists of 15 residues. From germline, CDR1 is SEHNR and CDR2 FQNEAQ (reference sequence). V dropped 3 bases and J dropped 9 bases, with 20 bases sitting between them. This CDR3 is CASSLVQYPGSRYTF. The CDR3 bases are TGTGCCAGCAGCTTGGTACAGTACCCCGGCTCCCGCTACACCTTC.

This sequence joins TRBV30 and TRBJ2-1; TRBD1 aligns across 10 bases. The CDR3 extends over 12 amino acids. Germline CDR1 GTSNPN, CDR2 SVGIG (reference sequence). V trimming: 5 bases; J trimming: 9 bases; junction bases outside the gene matches: 4. This CDR3 is CAWGQGVSEQFF. Written as DNA, the CDR3 is TGTGCCTGGGGACAGGGGGTTAGTGAGCAGTTCTTC.

The V gene is TRBV6-5, the J gene TRBJ1-3; 7 bases fit TRBD1. Trimming cost V 8 bases and J 0 bases; bases outside gene matches: 4. Germline V lookup: CDR1 MNHEY, CDR2 SVGAGI. This CDR3 is built from 14 residues. The chain's CDR3 is CASGDSHSGNTIYF. CDR3 coding DNA: TGTGCCAGCGGGGACAGTCACTCTGGAAACACCATATATTTT.

The chain has TRBV3-1 (or the pseudogene TRBV3-2) and TRBJ2-3; D possibly corresponds to TRBD1 (5 bases). V dropped 4 bases and J dropped 0 bases, with 23 bases sitting between them. CDR1 and CDR2 (germline): LGHDT, YNNKEL (reference sequence). This CDR3 region has 19 residues. In DNA, the CDR3 is TGTGCCAGCAGCCCGTACCCCTTGGAGACAGCCTATAGCACAGATACGCAGTATTTT. Residues: CASSPYPLETAYSTDTQYF.

The rearrangement links TRBV30 to TRBJ1-2; 8 bases fit TRBD1. Germline loops: CDR1 GTSNPN, CDR2 SVGIG (reference sequence). V was pared by 4 bases and J by 4 bases, with 2 bases of the junction left unmatched. CDR3 length: 12 residues. CDR3: CAWTGGIYGYTF. The CDR3 nucleotides read TGTGCCTGGACAGGGGGCATCTATGGCTACACCTTC.

The chain has TRBV21-1 and TRBJ2-2; the D call in the table, TRBD2, was not verified against the DNA. TRBV21-1 is reported as a pseudogene. This CDR3 has 17 amino acids. The CDR3 sequence: CASSTKRGPANTGELFF. The CDR3, as DNA: TGTGCCAGCAGCACAAAGAGAGGGCCTGCGAACACCGGGGAGCTGTTTTTT.

The genes are TRBV5-6 and TRBJ2-5; D uncertain. This CDR3 has 15 amino acids. Trimming stripped 3 bases from V and 1 base from J, with 13 bases between. Germline V lookup: CDR1 SGHDT, CDR2 YYEEEE. The chain's CDR3 is CASSSAGGTQETQYF. The CDR3 nucleotides are TGTGCCAGCAGCTCCGCCGGCGGAACCCAAGAGACCCAGTACTTC.

This clone turned up a few times. The V call is TRBV11-3, the J call TRBJ1-2; the D gene is possibly TRBD1 (6 bases). The CDR3 has 16 amino acids. V lost 5 bases and J lost 7, with 23 bases in between. Germline V lookup: CDR1 SGHNT, CDR2 YENEEA. The CDR3 bases are TGTGCCAGCAGCCTCGGGGGGGCGAGAGGTAGTGGTGGCTACACCTTC. Protein sequence: CASSLGGARGSGGYTF.

This chain joins TRBV27 and TRBJ2-2; possibly TRBD2 for D (6 bases). The germline V gene has CDR1 MNHEY and CDR2 SMNVEV (reference sequence). CDR3 length: 17 amino acids. V shed 2 bases and J shed 0 bases, with 13 bases lying between them. As DNA, the CDR3 is TGTGCCAGCAGTTTACTCGGGGGACCGACGAACACCGGGGAGCTGTTTTTT. It yields the protein CASSLLGGPTNTGELFF.

This clone appeared a few times. This CDR3 reads CSAGQGQYNGYTF. CDR3 sequence (DNA): TGCAGCGCCGGACAGGGCCAGTATAATGGCTACACCTTC. J is TRBJ1-2 and V is TRBV29-1; 8 bases match TRBD1. J was trimmed by 6 bases and V by 7 bases; bases with no gene match: 10. This CDR3 spans 13 amino acids. CDR1 SQVTM and CDR2 ANQGSEA come from the germline V gene.

V usage is TRBV5-1 and J usage is TRBJ2-3; 12 bases are shared with TRBD2. This CDR3 contains 16 residues. J lost 3 bases, V lost 7 bases, and 9 bases had no gene match. Germline V gene data show CDR1 as SGHRS and CDR2 as YFSETQ. The CDR3 nucleotides are TGCGCCAGCGTTCCGGGACTAGCGGGTATAACAGATACGCAGTATTTT. Translation gives CASVPGLAGITDTQYF.

The gene calls are TRBV19 and TRBJ1-1; 8 bases are shared with TRBD1. CDR1 and CDR2 from the germline V gene are LNHDA and SQIVND (reference sequence). Losses at the gene ends were 5 bases for V and 0 bases for J; bases not matched to a gene: 8. This CDR3 is 16 amino acids long. The CDR3 reads CASSLWTGKMNTEAFF. The DNA of the CDR3 is TGTGCCAGTAGTCTTTGGACAGGGAAGATGAACACTGAAGCTTTCTTT.